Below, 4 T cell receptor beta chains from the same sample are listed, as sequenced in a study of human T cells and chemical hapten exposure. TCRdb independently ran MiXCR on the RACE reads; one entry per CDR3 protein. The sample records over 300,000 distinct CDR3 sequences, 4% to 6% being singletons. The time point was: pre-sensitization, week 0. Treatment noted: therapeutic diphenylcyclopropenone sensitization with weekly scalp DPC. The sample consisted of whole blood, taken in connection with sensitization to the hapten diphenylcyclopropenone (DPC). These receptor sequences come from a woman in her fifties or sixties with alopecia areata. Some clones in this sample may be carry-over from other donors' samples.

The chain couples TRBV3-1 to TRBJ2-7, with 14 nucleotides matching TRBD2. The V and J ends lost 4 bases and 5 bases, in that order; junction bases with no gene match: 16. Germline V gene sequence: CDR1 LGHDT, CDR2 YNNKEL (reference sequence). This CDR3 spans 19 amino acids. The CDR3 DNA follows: TGTGCCAGCAGCCCAAACTCCGCCTCTGGGACTAGCGGGAGACACGAGCAGTACTTC. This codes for CASSPNSASGTSGRHEQYF.

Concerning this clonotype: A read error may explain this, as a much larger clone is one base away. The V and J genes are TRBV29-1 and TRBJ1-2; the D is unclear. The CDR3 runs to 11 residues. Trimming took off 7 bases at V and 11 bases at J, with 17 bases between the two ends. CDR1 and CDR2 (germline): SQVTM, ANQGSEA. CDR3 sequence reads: CSAGIGGTYTF. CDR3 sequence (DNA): TGCAGCGCTGGGATAGGCGGTACTTACACCTTC.

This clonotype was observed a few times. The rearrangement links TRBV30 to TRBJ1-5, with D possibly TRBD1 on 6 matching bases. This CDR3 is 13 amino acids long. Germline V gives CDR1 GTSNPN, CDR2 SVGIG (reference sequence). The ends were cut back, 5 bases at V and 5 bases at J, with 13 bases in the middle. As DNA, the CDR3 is TGTGCCTGGGCCCACAGGGACGATCAGCCCCAGCATTTT. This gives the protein CAWAHRDDQPQHF.

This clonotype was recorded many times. Written as DNA, the CDR3 is TGTGCCAGCGGTGGGGGAGGCACCGGGGAGCTGTTTTTT. Residues: CASGGGGTGELFF. J is TRBJ2-2 and V is TRBV6-2 or TRBV6-3, with a weak D call TRBD2 (6 bases). The CDR3 spans 13 residues. The V end was cut by 8 bases, the J end by 4 bases, with 11 bases between. Germline lookup yields CDR1 MNHEY and CDR2 SVGEGT.